A selection of T cell receptor beta chains follows, all from one sample in a study of Ad26.COV2.S vaccination and SARS-CoV-2 variants. This table comes from immunoSEQ multiplex PCR, and its TCRdb copy is limited to in-frame clones, with some not included. This sample has hundreds of thousands of clones, with roughly 89% found just once. This specimen consisted of peripheral blood, obtained in a trial of Ad26.COV2.S vaccine versus placebo. Source of these receptors: a person aged 18-65 years who received the Ad26.COV2.S COVID-19 vaccine or a placebo. Each CDR3 is given with its conserved first and last residue. The D gene is left open where the match is weak. Not all rows give a size; the values are once, few, many and, for expanded clones, a class.

d_call: TRBD1
cdr3_length: 13
j_call: TRBJ1-6
v_call: TRBV15
clone_size: NA
cdr3_nt: TGTGCCACCAGCTGGACAGGAGATTCACCCCTCCACTTT
cdr3_aa: CATSWTGDSPLHF

d_call: NA
cdr3_length: 15
j_call: TRBJ1-5
v_call: TRBV28
clone_size: NA
cdr3_nt: TGTGCCAGCAGTTTATCGGACAGACCTAATCAGCCCCAGCATTTT
cdr3_aa: CASSLSDRPNQPQHF

d_call: TRBD2
cdr3_length: 18
j_call: TRBJ2-1
v_call: TRBV14
clone_size: NA
cdr3_nt: TGTGCCAGCAGCCAAGATCATTCCCCTAGCGGGAGTGCCAATGAGCAGTTCTTC
cdr3_aa: CASSQDHSPSGSANEQFF

d_call: NA
cdr3_length: 14
j_call: TRBJ1-4
v_call: TRBV4-2
clone_size: NA
cdr3_nt: TGTGCCAGCAGCCAAGATTTCGGGGATGAAAAACTGTTTTTT
cdr3_aa: CASSQDFGDEKLFF

d_call: TRBD1
cdr3_length: 13
j_call: TRBJ1-2
v_call: TRBV5-1
clone_size: NA
cdr3_nt: TGCGCCAGCAGCTTCAGGGGGAGGGATGGCTACACCTTC
cdr3_aa: CASSFRGRDGYTF

d_call: NA
cdr3_length: 17
j_call: TRBJ1-6
v_call: TRBV19
clone_size: NA
cdr3_nt: TGTGCCAGTAGTACCCTGGTGGAGGGCTGGGATAATTCACCCCTCCACTTT
cdr3_aa: CASSTLVEGWDNSPLHF

d_call: TRBD2
cdr3_length: 16
j_call: TRBJ2-2
v_call: TRBV18
clone_size: NA
cdr3_nt: TGTGCCAGCTCACCAGGACTAGCGGGCGACACCGGGGAGCTGTTTTTT
cdr3_aa: CASSPGLAGDTGELFF

d_call: TRBD1
cdr3_length: 15
j_call: TRBJ2-7
v_call: TRBV5-6
clone_size: once
cdr3_nt: TGTGCCAGCAGCTTGTTCGGACAGGGATCATACGAGCAGTACTTC
cdr3_aa: CASSLFGQGSYEQYF

d_call: TRBD2
cdr3_length: 15
j_call: TRBJ2-1
v_call: TRBV18
clone_size: NA
cdr3_nt: TGTGCCAGCTCATCACTAGCGGGAGGCCTCAATGAGCAGTTCTTC
cdr3_aa: CASSSLAGGLNEQFF

d_call: NA
cdr3_length: 14
j_call: TRBJ2-2
v_call: TRBV6-5
clone_size: NA
cdr3_nt: TGTGCCAGCAGTCACCAGAAGAACACCGGGGAGCTGTTTTTT
cdr3_aa: CASSHQKNTGELFF

d_call: NA
cdr3_length: 18
j_call: TRBJ1-5
v_call: TRBV6-4
clone_size: once
cdr3_nt: TGTGCCAGCAGTGACAAAGTGGGGGGACCCTTTGACAATCAGCCCCAGCATTTT
cdr3_aa: CASSDKVGGPFDNQPQHF

d_call: NA
cdr3_length: 12
j_call: TRBJ2-1
v_call: TRBV29-1
clone_size: NA
cdr3_nt: TGCAGCGCCACAAGGGGAGACAATGAGCAGTTCTTC
cdr3_aa: CSATRGDNEQFF

d_call: NA
cdr3_length: 13
j_call: TRBJ1-1
v_call: TRBV9
clone_size: NA
cdr3_nt: TGTGCCAGCAGCGTAGCCACATCCGGTGAAGCTTTCTTT
cdr3_aa: CASSVATSGEAFF

d_call: TRBD1
cdr3_length: 14
j_call: TRBJ1-5
v_call: TRBV4-2
clone_size: once
cdr3_nt: TGTGCCAGCAGCCAAGGGGCAGGGGGTCAGCCCCAGCATTTT
cdr3_aa: CASSQGAGGQPQHF

d_call: NA
cdr3_length: 17
j_call: TRBJ2-1
v_call: TRBV5-1
clone_size: once
cdr3_nt: TGCGCCAGCAGCTCACTTTTGATAGGAGCCTCCTACAATGAGCAGTTCTTC
cdr3_aa: CASSSLLIGASYNEQFF

d_call: NA
cdr3_length: 16
j_call: TRBJ2-5
v_call: TRBV6-6
clone_size: NA
cdr3_nt: TGTGCCAGCAGTTACTCGACTGGGGGACACCAAGAGACCCAGTACTTC
cdr3_aa: CASSYSTGGHQETQYF

d_call: TRBD1
cdr3_length: 16
j_call: TRBJ1-2
v_call: TRBV13
clone_size: NA
cdr3_nt: TGTGCCAGCAGCGCAAAGGCCCGGGACAGGATGGATGGCTACACCTTC
cdr3_aa: CASSAKARDRMDGYTF

d_call: NA
cdr3_length: 16
j_call: TRBJ2-2
v_call: TRBV18
clone_size: NA
cdr3_nt: TGTGCCAGCTCACCAGGGACACCCTCGAACACCGGGGAGCTGTTTTTT
cdr3_aa: CASSPGTPSNTGELFF

d_call: TRBD2
cdr3_length: 14
j_call: TRBJ2-5
v_call: TRBV7-2
clone_size: NA
cdr3_nt: TGTGCCAGCAGCTTTAGCGGGGGGGGCGAGACCCAGTACTTC
cdr3_aa: CASSFSGGGETQYF

d_call: TRBD2
cdr3_length: 20
j_call: TRBJ2-3
v_call: TRBV19
clone_size: NA
cdr3_nt: TGTGCCAGTGCGGATATAGCAGCGGGACTAGCGGCTGGGTCTCCAGATACGCAGTATTTT
cdr3_aa: CASADIAAGLAAGSPDTQYF

d_call: TRBD2
cdr3_length: 15
j_call: TRBJ2-3
v_call: TRBV6-5
clone_size: NA
cdr3_nt: TGTGCCAGCTTGGCTAGCGGTATGACCACAGATACGCAGTATTTT
cdr3_aa: CASLASGMTTDTQYF

d_call: TRBD2
cdr3_length: 18
j_call: TRBJ2-3
v_call: TRBV27
clone_size: NA
cdr3_nt: TGTGCCAGCAGTTTACTCGGTCCTAGCGGACCTAGCACAGATACGCAGTATTTT
cdr3_aa: CASSLLGPSGPSTDTQYF

d_call: NA
cdr3_length: 14
j_call: TRBJ1-1
v_call: TRBV5-1
clone_size: NA
cdr3_nt: TGCGCCAGCAAGGAGGTTGGGTCGGGGACTGAAGCTTTCTTT
cdr3_aa: CASKEVGSGTEAFF

d_call: NA
cdr3_length: 18
j_call: TRBJ1-6
v_call: TRBV5-5
clone_size: NA
cdr3_nt: TGTGCCAGCAGCTTGAGATGGGGCACGGGCAGGGATAATTCACCCCTCCACTTT
cdr3_aa: CASSLRWGTGRDNSPLHF

d_call: NA
cdr3_length: 12
j_call: TRBJ2-3
v_call: TRBV19
clone_size: NA
cdr3_nt: TGTGCCAGTAGTATTCTGGCAGGGACGCAGTATTTT
cdr3_aa: CASSILAGTQYF

d_call: NA
cdr3_length: 13
j_call: TRBJ1-4
v_call: TRBV29-1
clone_size: NA
cdr3_nt: TGCAGCGCCCGGAGGGGGGTTGGGGAAAAACTGTTTTTT
cdr3_aa: CSARRGVGEKLFF

d_call: TRBD1
cdr3_length: 15
j_call: TRBJ1-5
v_call: TRBV6-5
clone_size: NA
cdr3_nt: TGTGCCAGCAGTCTCTACAGGGGCTTCAATCAGCCCCAGCATTTT
cdr3_aa: CASSLYRGFNQPQHF

d_call: TRBD2
cdr3_length: 14
j_call: TRBJ2-1
v_call: TRBV10-3
clone_size: NA
cdr3_nt: TGTGCCATCAGTGAGTCGTGGACTAGCGGGGAGCAGTTCTTC
cdr3_aa: CAISESWTSGEQFF

d_call: TRBD1
cdr3_length: 14
j_call: TRBJ2-2
v_call: TRBV7-2
clone_size: once
cdr3_nt: TGTGCCAGCAGCACCAGACAGGGAACCGGGGAGCTGTTTTTT
cdr3_aa: CASSTRQGTGELFF

d_call: TRBD1
cdr3_length: 16
j_call: TRBJ1-1
v_call: TRBV27
clone_size: NA
cdr3_nt: TGTGCCAGCAGTTTCAAATCCGGGACAGGGTCCACTGAAGCTTTCTTT
cdr3_aa: CASSFKSGTGSTEAFF

d_call: TRBD2
cdr3_length: 16
j_call: TRBJ2-3
v_call: TRBV4-2
clone_size: NA
cdr3_nt: TGTGCCAGCAGCTTCCTAGCGGGGGAAGGCAAAGATACGCAGTATTTT
cdr3_aa: CASSFLAGEGKDTQYF

d_call: NA
cdr3_length: 13
j_call: TRBJ1-1
v_call: TRBV3-1/TRBV3-2
clone_size: few
cdr3_nt: TGTGCCAGCAGCCTACAGGGACCCACTGAAGCTTTCTTT
cdr3_aa: CASSLQGPTEAFF

d_call: NA
cdr3_length: 11
j_call: TRBJ2-5
v_call: TRBV7-2
clone_size: NA
cdr3_nt: TGTGCCAGCAGCTTCCTGGAGACCCAGTACTTC
cdr3_aa: CASSFLETQYF

d_call: NA
cdr3_length: 17
j_call: TRBJ2-1
v_call: TRBV7-9
clone_size: once
cdr3_nt: TGTGCCAGCAGCCTACGGGCGGCGTCGGTCAGCTACAATGAGCAGTTCTTC
cdr3_aa: CASSLRAASVSYNEQFF

d_call: NA
cdr3_length: 14
j_call: TRBJ2-3
v_call: TRBV5-1
clone_size: NA
cdr3_nt: TGCGCCAGCTCAACAGATCGAACTACAGATACGCAGTATTTT
cdr3_aa: CASSTDRTTDTQYF

d_call: NA
cdr3_length: 14
j_call: TRBJ1-6
v_call: TRBV5-1
clone_size: few
cdr3_nt: TGCGCCAGCAGCTTGTACGGAGGGACCTCACCCCTCCACTTT
cdr3_aa: CASSLYGGTSPLHF

d_call: NA
cdr3_length: 13
j_call: TRBJ1-5
v_call: TRBV7-9
clone_size: few
cdr3_nt: TGTGCCAGCAGCTTAGACGGCAATCAGCCCCAGCATTTT
cdr3_aa: CASSLDGNQPQHF

d_call: TRBD1
cdr3_length: 17
j_call: TRBJ1-5
v_call: TRBV28
clone_size: NA
cdr3_nt: TGTGCCAGCAGTTTGACGGACAGGATGAGGGGCAATCAGCCCCAGCATTTT
cdr3_aa: CASSLTDRMRGNQPQHF

d_call: NA
cdr3_length: 14
j_call: TRBJ1-1
v_call: TRBV9
clone_size: once
cdr3_nt: TGTGCCAGCAGCGTAACGGGCAGCAACACTGAAGCTTTCTTT
cdr3_aa: CASSVTGSNTEAFF

d_call: NA
cdr3_length: 13
j_call: TRBJ2-3
v_call: TRBV29-1
clone_size: NA
cdr3_nt: TGCAGCGTTGTCGCGCGGTTCACAGATACGCAGTATTTT
cdr3_aa: CSVVARFTDTQYF